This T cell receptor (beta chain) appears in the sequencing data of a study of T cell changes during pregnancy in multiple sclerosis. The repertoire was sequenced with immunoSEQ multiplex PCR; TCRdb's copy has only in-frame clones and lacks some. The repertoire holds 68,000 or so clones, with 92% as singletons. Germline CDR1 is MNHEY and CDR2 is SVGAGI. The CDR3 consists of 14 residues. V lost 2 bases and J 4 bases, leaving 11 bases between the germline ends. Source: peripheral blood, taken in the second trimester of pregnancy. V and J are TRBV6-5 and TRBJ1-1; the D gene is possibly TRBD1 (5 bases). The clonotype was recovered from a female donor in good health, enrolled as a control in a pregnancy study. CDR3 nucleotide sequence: TGTGCCAGCAGTTACGATGGGGCGAGCACTGAAGCTTTCTTT. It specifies CASSYDGASTEAFF.